These 18 T cell receptor beta chains came from one sample sequenced in a study of T cells after yellow fever vaccination. A single record per CDR3 protein comes from TCRdb applying MiXCR to the 5' RACE reads. The data show roughly 160,000 distinct CDR3 sequences, with about a tenth seen just once and approximately 35% held by the top ten. Sequences were derived from CD8+ T cells sorted from PBMCs, sampled 45 days after the yellow fever booster vaccination. These receptor sequences come from a man between 18 and 29 years old who received the YFV17D yellow fever vaccine.

The chain combines TRBV4-1 with TRBJ2-7, with D possibly matching TRBD2 (7 bases). Germline-derived CDR1 and CDR2 are MGHRA and YSYEKL. This CDR3 spans 19 amino acids. V lost 0 bases to trimming and J lost 2 bases, with 23 bases between them. The CDR3 DNA follows: TGCGCCAGCAGCCAAGAATGGAAGGGGTCGGGGGGCCTACCCTACGAGCAGTACTTC. Residues: CASSQEWKGSGGLPYEQYF.

V and J are TRBV28 and TRBJ2-1, with TRBD1 matching 8 bases. The length of the CDR3 is 14 residues. CDR1 MDHEN and CDR2 SYDVKM come from the germline V gene. Trimming took 6 bases from V and 7 from J; bases not matched to a gene: 8. CDR3 protein: CASSPRQGANEQFF. The CDR3 DNA sequence: TGTGCCAGCAGCCCTAGGCAGGGGGCAAATGAGCAGTTCTTC.

The chain joins TRBV7-3 to TRBJ2-3, with D possibly matching TRBD1 (5 bases). Trimming left V 9 bases short and J 0 bases short, with 13 bases between. The CDR3 contains 14 residues. Per germline, CDR1 SGHTA and CDR2 FQGTGA. The CDR3 nucleotides read TGTGCCAGTCAACTGACAGCTAGCACAGATACGCAGTATTTT. Translation gives CASQLTASTDTQYF.

The V gene is TRBV6-2 or TRBV6-3, the J gene TRBJ2-1, with 14 bases matching TRBD2. The CDR3 is 16 residues long. Trimming cost V 6 bases and J 4 bases; bases outside gene matches: 5. Germline V gene lookup returns CDR1 MNHEY and CDR2 SVGEGT. CDR3 in amino acids: CASSWTSGGLYNEQFF. As DNA, the CDR3 is TGTGCCAGCAGCTGGACTAGCGGGGGGCTATACAATGAGCAGTTCTTC.

This clonotype was observed at least ten times. The chain carries TRBV5-1 and TRBJ2-7; maybe TRBD2 (5 bases). V lost 0 bases and J lost 0, with 7 bases in between. Germline V gives CDR1 SGHRS, CDR2 YFSETQ. The CDR3 is 14 amino acids. The CDR3 nucleotides are TGCGCCAGCAGCTTGGTGGGGAGCTCCTACGAGCAGTACTTC. It specifies CASSLVGSSYEQYF.

This clonotype showed up just a few times. V and J are TRBV6-6 and TRBJ2-6, with 8 positions matching TRBD1. This CDR3 is 17 amino acids long. Germline V gene data show CDR1 as MNHNY and CDR2 as SVGAGI (reference sequence). V was pared by 0 bases and J by 2 bases, with 3 bases of the junction left unmatched. The CDR3 loop is CASSYSVDRAGANVLTF. The CDR3 nucleotides read TGTGCCAGCAGTTACTCGGTGGACAGGGCTGGGGCCAACGTCCTGACTTTC.

This chain uses TRBV6-5 with TRBJ1-2; D ambiguous. This CDR3 region has 13 residues. Trimming cost V 6 bases and J 4 bases, with 12 bases left between them. The germline gives CDR1 MNHEY, CDR2 SVGAGI. CDR3 nucleotides: TGTGCCAGCAGGTCGCTGGTTGGCTATGGCTACACCTTC. Translation: CASRSLVGYGYTF.

This clonotype came up a few times. The chain is built from TRBV4-1 and TRBJ1-1; D call uncertain. Trimming removed 3 bases at V and 1 base at J, with 12 bases between. The germline V gene has CDR1 MGHRA and CDR2 YSYEKL. The CDR3 runs 15 residues. The CDR3 spells CASSHHHRGNTEAFF. As DNA, the CDR3 is TGCGCCAGCAGCCATCACCACAGAGGGAACACTGAAGCTTTCTTT.

This clonotype has a handful of counts. V is TRBV7-2 and J is TRBJ1-2; D unclear. CDR3 length equals 13 residues. Looked up from germline, CDR1 is SGHTA and CDR2 is FQGNSA. Trimming took 5 bases from V and 6 from J, leaving 13 bases between them. The CDR3 DNA reads TGTGCCAGCAGCAGGATCGGGCTTAATGGCTACACCTTC. Translating gives CASSRIGLNGYTF.

Written as DNA, the CDR3 is TGTGCCAGCAGTCGGGGATCGGACAGGGCGACAGATACGCAGTATTTT. This encodes CASSRGSDRATDTQYF. This chain uses TRBV6-4 with TRBJ2-3, with TRBD1 matching over 8 bases. V gave up 5 bases and J gave up 3 bases; unmatched junction bases: 10. Looked up from germline, CDR1 is MRHNA and CDR2 is SNTAGT. The CDR3 covers 16 residues.

The sample holds a few counts of this clonotype. This rearrangement joins TRBV6-5 to TRBJ2-2, with unresolved D. Germline assignment: CDR1 MNHEY and CDR2 SVGAGI. The V and J ends lost 7 bases and 1 base respectively, with 13 bases between them. The CDR3 has 15 amino acids. CDR3: CASIPGRMNTGELFF. DNA of the CDR3: TGTGCCAGCATCCCAGGACGTATGAACACCGGGGAGCTGTTTTTT.

In its sample, this clonotype was seen a few times. The chain has TRBV4-2 and TRBJ1-1, with 9 bases that match TRBD1. The length of the CDR3 is 16 residues. Losses at the gene ends were 0 bases for V and 10 bases for J; bases not matched to a gene: 12. The V gene's germline CDR1 is LGHNA and CDR2 YNFKEQ. The CDR3 reads CASSQDLDRGSLAAFF. For the CDR3, the DNA is TGTGCCAGCAGCCAAGACCTGGACAGGGGCTCGTTAGCAGCTTTCTTT.

This clonotype was detected many times. The rearrangement uses TRBV12-3 or TRBV12-4 and TRBJ1-1; the D is unclear. There are 14 residues in the CDR3. V lost 6 bases to trimming and J lost 0 bases, with 11 bases between them. CDR3: CASRLGNLNTEAFF. The DNA for the CDR3 is TGTGCCAGCAGATTGGGAAATTTGAACACTGAAGCTTTCTTT.

The table lists this clonotype with many counts. The CDR3 coding sequence is TGTGCCAGCAGGGGTTTAGCGGTAGGGGGAGATACGCAGTATTTT. Protein sequence: CASRGLAVGGDTQYF. The J gene is TRBJ2-3, the V gene TRBV25-1, with D perhaps assigned TRBD1 or TRBD2 (6 bases each). Germline V gives CDR1 MGHDK, CDR2 SYGVNS. The CDR3 has 15 amino acids. With 6 bases removed from V and 5 bases from J, the gap between germline ends came to 18 bases.

The chain joins TRBV10-3 to TRBJ2-7, with TRBD2 identical over 9 bases. The V gene end was trimmed by 6 bases and the J gene end by 2 bases; junction bases not matched to a gene: 8. CDR3 length: 15 residues. Germline CDR1 reads ENHRY; CDR2 reads SYGVKD. CDR3 residues: CAISHGGGGAYEQYV. For the CDR3, the DNA is TGTGCCATCAGCCATGGCGGCGGGGGGGCCTACGAGCAGTACGTC.

The V call is TRBV7-2, the J call TRBJ2-3, with 10 bases fitting TRBD2. V shed 8 bases and J 1 base; nucleotides not matched to a gene: 6. CDR3 length equals 15 residues. Germline CDR1 SGHTA, CDR2 FQGNSA. CDR3 amino acids: CASSSGGSRTDTQYF. In DNA, the CDR3 is TGTGCCAGCTCTAGCGGGGGATCCCGCACAGATACGCAGTATTTT. The full variable domain, in which reference TRBV7-2 and TRBJ2-3 provide the parts outside the CDR3, is GAGVSQSPSNKVTEKGKDVELRCDPISGHTALYWYRQSLGQGLEFLIYFQGNSAPDKSGLPSDRFSAERTGGSVSTLTIQRTQQEDSAVYLCASSSGGSRTDTQYFGPGTRLTVL.

This clonotype showed up just a few times. V and J are TRBV6-2 or TRBV6-3 and TRBJ2-7; D call uncertain. The germline V gene encodes CDR1 MNHEY and CDR2 SVGEGT. V lost 2 bases and J lost 4, with 3 bases in between. This CDR3 spans 11 amino acids. The CDR3 region is CASSYMYEQYF. The CDR3 DNA follows: TGTGCCAGCAGTTACATGTACGAGCAGTACTTC.

This clonotype was observed many times. V and J are TRBV19 and TRBJ2-1, with D perhaps being TRBD1 or TRBD2 (5 bases each). The germline V gene encodes CDR1 LNHDA and CDR2 SQIVND (reference sequence). The CDR3 is made up of 15 amino acids. Trimming removed 8 bases from V and 2 bases from J, with 16 bases in between. As DNA, the CDR3 is TGTGCCAGTGCCAAGCGGCAGGGAGCCTACAATGAGCAGTTCTTC. Translated, it gives CASAKRQGAYNEQFF.